Detailed here is one T cell receptor (beta chain). As yet, its antigen is unknown. The sample belongs to a study of identifying expanded T cells in peripheral blood. Study findings and constraints: Clone count variance between approximately two-week samples rose with total template count. Technical replicates showed 0.9 to 1.5 changed clones; two weeks roughly 15; four weeks 19.

The repertoire was sequenced with immunoSEQ multiplex PCR; TCRdb's copy has only in-frame clones and lacks some. The repertoire holds more than 55,000 clones, with 80% to 90% as singletons. Collection occurred without any documented infections or immune events in donors. Germline values: CDR1 MDHEN, CDR2 SYDVKM. Losses at the gene ends were 5 bases for V and 7 bases for J; bases not matched to a gene: 10. The CDR3 runs to 16 residues. The gene calls are TRBV28 and TRBJ2-2; TRBD1 agrees at 10 bases. The clonotype originates from a person aged 18-70 years in good health. The sample taken for sequencing was blood. Written as DNA, the CDR3 is TGTGCCAGCAGTCTAGTGGACAGGGGGGTCGACGGGGAGCTGTTTTTT. This codes for CASSLVDRGVDGELFF.